The subject of this entry is one T cell receptor (beta chain). This specimen belongs to a study of blood T cell repertoires in COVID-19. Study summary: Researchers got acute and convalescent COVID-19 samples from the United States, Italy and Spain.

Repertoires were generated with immunoSEQ multiplex PCR, while TCRdb's copy carries only in-frame clones and drops some. Found here are 55,000 to 65,000 clones, 80% to 90% of them singletons; the top ten hold under 8%. Trimming shortened V by 0 bases and J by 3 bases, and 9 bases separated the two germline ends. The CDR3 runs to 15 residues. Germline loops: CDR1 KGHSH, CDR2 LQKENI. The V call is TRBV18, the J call TRBJ1-5; TRBD1 might be the D (5 bases). Sequencing used peripheral blood. The sequence came from a man aged 60 to 69 with active or convalescent COVID-19. The CDR3 is CASSPPSGDNQPQHF. The CDR3 DNA reads as TGTGCCAGCTCACCACCATCGGGGGACAATCAGCCCCAGCATTTT.